The 8 T cell receptor beta chains listed next were all sequenced from one sample in a study of blood T cells in healthy people across ages. A J-beta primer mix and a sample-barcoded 5' primer were used in a second PCR of roughly 6 to 12 cycles. Via MiXCR, TCRdb re-called the 5' RACE reads, giving one row per CDR3 protein. Of hundreds of thousands of distinct CDR3 sequences in the sample, about 30% were seen once. What was sequenced was blood. The receptors come from a woman aged 80 or over in good health.

This clonotype was detected ten times or more. The chain recombines TRBV5-4 with TRBJ2-3, with 8 bases matching TRBD1. The CDR3 has 12 residues. The V gene end was trimmed by 4 bases and the J gene end by 9 bases; junction bases not matched to a gene: 4. Germline V gene lookup returns CDR1 SGHNT and CDR2 YYREEE (reference sequence). Here the CDR3 DNA reads TGTGCCAGCAGCGTGGACAGGGACACGCAGTATTTT. Its protein is CASSVDRDTQYF. Supplemented by reference TRBV5-4 and TRBJ2-3, the full variable domain reads ETGVTQSPTHLIKTRGQQVTLRCSSQSGHNTVSWYQQALGQGPQFIFQYYREEENGRGNFPPRFSGLQFPNYSSELNVNALELDDSALYLCASSVDRDTQYFGPGTRLTVL.

CDR3 sequence: CASSRTRGHTTGELFF. The CDR3 coding sequence is TGTGCCAGCAGCCGTACGCGGGGACACACGACCGGGGAGCTGTTTTTT. V gene TRBV11-2 combines with J gene TRBJ2-2, with D perhaps TRBD1 or TRBD2 (6 bases each). The germline CDR1 and CDR2 sequences are SGHAT and FQNNGV. V lost 5 bases and J 5 bases, leaving 18 bases between the germline ends. There are 16 residues in the CDR3.

The genes are TRBV20-1 and TRBJ2-7; D might be TRBD1 (6 bases). The V gene's germline CDR1 is DFQATT and CDR2 SNEGSKA (reference sequence). V was cut by 1 base and J by 2 bases, with 9 bases left in between. The CDR3 runs to 13 residues. CDR3 sequence: CSARGGGTYEQYF. The CDR3 DNA reads as TGCAGTGCTAGAGGAGGGGGAACCTACGAGCAGTACTTC.

In its sample, this clonotype was seen many times. This chain uses TRBV9 with TRBJ2-3; D could derive from TRBD1 or TRBD2 (6 bases each). This CDR3 is 14 amino acids long. The germline gives CDR1 SGDLS, CDR2 YYNGEE. Deletions cut 0 bases from V and 5 bases from J, with 10 bases between. CDR3 sequence: CASSVAQGGDTQYF. The DNA of the CDR3 is TGTGCCAGCAGCGTAGCACAGGGAGGAGATACGCAGTATTTT.

At least ten counts were recorded for this clonotype. The CDR3 bases are TGTGCCAGCAGCGTACAGGCTGCCGTAATGAAGCAGTACTTC. Protein sequence: CASSVQAAVMKQYF. The chain couples TRBV5-6 to TRBJ2-7; TRBD1 might be the D (5 bases). The CDR3 consists of 14 residues. The V end lost 4 bases, the J end lost 8 bases, and 19 bases lay between the germline ends. Germline CDR1 SGHDT, CDR2 YYEEEE.

This clonotype showed up many times. The chain is built from TRBV6-1 and TRBJ2-7; D remains ambiguous. Germline assignment: CDR1 MNHNS and CDR2 SASEGT. This CDR3 is built from 13 residues. V lost 5 bases and J 0 bases, leaving 8 bases between the germline ends. The CDR3 DNA sequence: TGTGCCAGCAGTCGTATAAGCTCCTACGAGCAGTACTTC. This gives the protein CASSRISSYEQYF.

The gene calls are TRBV30 and TRBJ2-1; D may be TRBD1 or TRBD2 (5 bases each). From germline, CDR1 is GTSNPN and CDR2 SVGIG (reference sequence). V lost 5 bases to trimming and J lost 9 bases, with 17 bases between them. The CDR3 sequence is 13 residues long. The CDR3 here is CAWGQGPEREQFF. In DNA, the CDR3 is TGTGCCTGGGGGCAGGGACCAGAGCGTGAGCAGTTCTTC.

This clonotype has more than one count but fewer than ten. The J gene is TRBJ1-5, the V gene TRBV3-1, with D possibly being TRBD1 (5 bases). V was clipped by 0 bases and J by 5 bases, with 11 bases between them. CDR1 is LGHDT and CDR2 is YNNKEL in the germline V gene (reference sequence). The CDR3 consists of 15 residues. The DNA for the CDR3 is TGTGCCAGCAGCCAAGATAGCGCAGGGTATCAGCCCCAGCATTTT. Protein sequence: CASSQDSAGYQPQHF.